This T cell receptor (beta chain) derives from a study of T cell responses to AZD1222 COVID-19 vaccine. The CDR3 consists of 15 residues. Trimming cost V 5 bases and J 0 bases, with 10 bases left between them. CDR1 is MDHEN and CDR2 is SYDVKM in the germline V gene. Clones were read by immunoSEQ multiplex PCR, and TCRdb kept only the in-frame ones, dropping some. The sample carries over 65,000 clones, roughly 86% recorded once. General study points: Spike-specific TCRs gained breadth and depth after people received two AZD1222 doses. Spike regions recognized by vaccine-associated CD4 TCRs spanned the protein, led by 160-218 and 743-854.

Turning to this clone: Its antigen is unknown.

The chain combines TRBV28 with TRBJ1-4, with D possibly TRBD1 on 6 matching bases. The TCR was taken from an adult who received the AZD1222 COVID-19 vaccine. The input for sequencing was peripheral blood, taken 28 days after the second AZD1222 dose. CDR3: CASSQGFATNEKLFF. The CDR3 DNA is TGTGCCAGCAGTCAGGGGTTTGCAACTAATGAAAAACTGTTTTTT.